This T cell receptor (beta chain) comes out of a study of cytomegalovirus exposure and HLA in healthy donors. Broader study findings: Subsequent analysis found a tendency for first-cohort TCR clusters to co-occur within the 90 to 150 validation repertoires. Reports credit the classifier with highly specific, highly sensitive diagnosis of cytomegalovirus status. A list of more than 150 TCR beta chains associated with cytomegalovirus was given.

CDR1 is SGHNT and CDR2 is YENEEA in the germline V gene. V was clipped by 4 bases and J by 1 base; unmatched bases: 1. There are 15 residues in the CDR3. Clones were read by immunoSEQ multiplex PCR, and TCRdb kept only the in-frame ones, dropping some. The sample carries some 200,000 clones, 70% to 85% recorded once. Concerning this clone itself: Its antigen is unknown.

The origin of this receptor is a woman aged 25 to 39 in good health and CMV-seropositive. The V and J genes are TRBV11-3 and TRBJ2-1, with TRBD2 matching 10 bases. Sequencing was carried out using PBMCs. CDR3 sequence (DNA): TGTGCCAGCAGCTCAGCGGGAGGGTCCTACAATGAGCAGTTCTTC. Its protein is CASSSAGGSYNEQFF.